This T cell receptor beta chain comes out of a study of T cell responses to AZD1222 COVID-19 vaccine. This CDR3 region has 13 residues. CDR1 is SGHRS, CDR2 YFSETQ, per germline. V was shortened by 5 bases and J by 5 bases, with 8 bases between the two germline ends. Repertoires were generated with immunoSEQ multiplex PCR, while TCRdb's copy carries only in-frame clones and drops some. Among approximately 180,000 clones listed, approximately 92% were seen once. The sequence was collected from an adult who received the MenACWY meningococcal vaccine as a control. This chain links TRBV5-1 with TRBJ1-6; D remains unclear. The source was peripheral blood, collected 28 days after the second dose of the MenACWY control vaccine. The CDR3 coding sequence is TGCGCCAGCAGGATAGCCAATAATTCACCCCTCCACTTT. Its protein is CASRIANNSPLHF.